The rows below give T cell receptor beta chains drawn from one sample of a study of post-analysis software for immune sequencing data. One entry per CDR3 protein results from TCRdb running MiXCR on the PCR reads. The repertoire holds around 440,000 distinct CDR3 sequences, with roughly 45% as singletons. The sample was blood. The receptors stem from a girl aged 10 to 17 with multiple sclerosis. The CDR3 runs from the conserved cysteine through the conserved F or W. The D gene is left open where the match is weak. Clone size is stated in some rows and not others, as once, few, many or a class when expanded.

v_gene,abundance,j_gene,d_gene,CDR3aa,CDR3nt
TRBV5-1,.,TRBJ1-1,.,CASSVVNSGQSTEAFF,TGCGCCAGCAGCGTCGTGAACTCGGGACAAAGCACTGAAGCTTTCTTT
TRBV6-1,few,TRBJ2-7,TRBD2,CASSDSGMTYEQYF,TGTGCCAGCAGTGATAGCGGGATGACCTACGAGCAGTACTTC
TRBV20-1,.,TRBJ2-7,TRBD2,CSAKFLAAYEQYF,TGCAGTGCTAAATTCCTAGCGGCCTACGAGCAGTACTTC
TRBV20-1,few,TRBJ2-5,.,CSAGTGREETQYF,TGCAGTGCAGGCACCGGGCGAGAAGAGACCCAGTACTTC
TRBV6-6,few,TRBJ1-5,TRBD1,CASSWDRGTQHF,TGTGCCAGCAGTTGGGACAGGGGGACGCAGCATTTT
TRBV5-1,.,TRBJ2-5,.,CASSLRGREETQYF,TGCGCCAGCAGCCTTCGGGGGAGAGAAGAGACCCAGTACTTC
TRBV14,once,TRBJ1-2,TRBD1,CANSPEGTGGRGYTF,TGTGCCAACAGCCCGGAGGGGACAGGGGGCCGTGGCTACACCTTC
TRBV21-1,.,TRBJ2-7,.,CVSSTRGSYEQYF,TGTGTCAGCAGCACTCGGGGTTCCTACGAGCAGTACTTC
TRBV2,.,TRBJ2-1,TRBD2,CASSERTSGSSGEQFF,TGTGCCAGCAGTGAGCGGACCAGCGGGAGTAGTGGTGAGCAGTTCTTC
TRBV5-1,.,TRBJ2-2,TRBD2,CASGTTGLAGGVGELFF,TGCGCCAGCGGCACTACGGGACTAGCGGGAGGAGTCGGGGAGCTGTTTTTT
TRBV5-4,.,TRBJ2-1,TRBD1,CASSLADRVDEQFF,TGTGCCAGCAGCTTGGCGGACAGGGTCGATGAGCAGTTCTTC
TRBV7-2,.,TRBJ2-7,TRBD2,CASSSPGGTKSYEQYF,TGTGCCAGCAGCTCGCCCGGTGGGACTAAGTCCTACGAGCAGTACTTC
TRBV5-5,.,TRBJ1-1,.,CASSLPSRTEAFF,TGTGCCAGCAGCCTACCCTCCAGGACTGAAGCTTTCTTT
TRBV29-1,many,TRBJ2-5,.,CSVGETQYF,TGCAGCGTTGGAGAGACCCAGTACTTC
TRBV5-1,.,TRBJ1-2,.,CASASTNLWGYTF,TGCGCCAGCGCAAGTACTAATTTGTGGGGCTACACCTTC
TRBV5-1,.,TRBJ2-7,.,CASSFPQHGHEQYF,TGCGCCAGCAGCTTCCCCCAACACGGCCACGAGCAGTACTTC
TRBV5-1,.,TRBJ2-7,TRBD1,CASRKGQAYEQYF,TGCGCCAGCAGAAAGGGACAGGCCTACGAGCAGTACTTC
TRBV15,.,TRBJ2-7,.,CATSRGTSSSYEQYF,TGTGCCACCAGCAGAGGGACTTCAAGCTCCTACGAGCAGTACTTC
TRBV28,few,TRBJ2-7,.,CASTYVAPYEQYF,TGTGCCAGCACTTACGTAGCGCCTTACGAGCAGTACTTC
TRBV7-9,.,TRBJ2-3,TRBD2,CASSWTSGRAPGVTQYF,TGTGCCAGCAGCTGGACTAGCGGGAGGGCTCCCGGTGTTACGCAGTATTTT
TRBV29-1,few,TRBJ1-2,.,CSVGRVGYGYTF,TGCAGCGTTGGAAGAGTAGGGTATGGCTACACCTTC
TRBV9,.,TRBJ2-5,.,CASSPGGQRETQYF,TGTGCCAGCAGCCCCGGGGGGCAGCGAGAGACCCAGTACTTC
TRBV4-1,few,TRBJ2-1,TRBD2,CASSPQREGYNEQFF,TGCGCCAGCAGCCCTCAGCGGGAGGGGTACAATGAGCAGTTCTTC
TRBV4-3,.,TRBJ2-5,.,CASSHGSSETQYF,TGCGCCAGCAGCCACGGCAGTTCAGAGACCCAGTACTTC
TRBV28,few,TRBJ2-1,TRBD2,CASKGLSPFNEQFF,TGTGCCAGCAAGGGACTAAGCCCGTTTAATGAGCAGTTCTTC
TRBV29-1,many,TRBJ2-3,.,CSVEVSWGRYTDTQYF,TGCAGCGTTGAAGTATCTTGGGGAAGGTACACAGATACGCAGTATTTT
TRBV27,.,TRBJ2-1,.,CASSGSGRLSYNEQFF,TGTGCCAGCAGTGGGTCGGGGCGGCTCTCCTACAATGAGCAGTTCTTC
TRBV29-1,.,TRBJ2-1,.,CSGERGEDEQFF,TGCAGCGGTGAAAGGGGGGAGGATGAGCAGTTCTTC
TRBV6-6,once,TRBJ1-2,.,CASSYLARASNGYTF,TGTGCCAGCAGTTACTTGGCCAGGGCATCAAATGGCTACACCTTC
TRBV10-3,.,TRBJ2-7,TRBD1,CAISDKQGWDEQYF,TGTGCCATCAGTGATAAACAGGGGTGGGACGAGCAGTACTTC
TRBV12-3/TRBV12-4,.,TRBJ2-7,.,CASSLSQFYEQYF,TGTGCCAGCAGTTTATCACAATTCTACGAGCAGTACTTC
TRBV5-1,.,TRBJ2-5,.,CASSLGRTGGEETQYF,TGCGCCAGCAGCCTGGGGCGGACAGGCGGGGAAGAGACCCAGTACTTC
TRBV29-1,.,TRBJ2-1,.,CSVDVGGGGEQFF,TGCAGCGTTGATGTCGGGGGAGGTGGTGAGCAGTTCTTC
TRBV5-1,few,TRBJ2-1,.,CASSWDLNEQFF,TGCGCCAGCAGCTGGGACTTGAATGAGCAGTTCTTC
TRBV5-1,.,TRBJ1-1,TRBD1,CASSKGQPRQATEAFF,TGCGCCAGCAGCAAGGGACAGCCGCGCCAGGCAACTGAAGCTTTCTTT
TRBV12-3/TRBV12-4,once,TRBJ2-7,TRBD2,CASSPRDYHYEQYF,TGTGCCAGCAGTCCCCGGGACTACCACTACGAGCAGTACTTC
TRBV7-9,few,TRBJ2-7,.,CASSGLGSSYEQYF,TGTGCCAGCAGCGGCTTAGGGAGCTCCTACGAGCAGTACTTC
TRBV5-6,.,TRBJ2-3,TRBD2,CASSLPGAGSTDTQYF,TGTGCCAGCAGCTTGCCCGGAGCGGGATCAACAGATACGCAGTATTTT
TRBV20-1,.,TRBJ2-7,.,CSARARARNEQYF,TGCAGTGCTAGAGCTAGGGCCCGCAACGAGCAGTACTTC
TRBV5-1,once,TRBJ2-5,.,CASSGGTLRQETQYF,TGCGCCAGCAGCGGCGGGACCCTCCGGCAAGAGACCCAGTACTTC
TRBV4-1,.,TRBJ2-1,.,CASSQDWSNLYNEQFF,TGCGCCAGCAGCCAAGATTGGTCTAATCTATACAATGAGCAGTTCTTC
TRBV6-5,.,TRBJ2-5,.,CASRPQVQETQYF,TGTGCCAGCAGGCCCCAAGTCCAAGAGACCCAGTACTTC
TRBV29-1,many,TRBJ2-7,.,CSVSQGSYEQYF,TGCAGCGTTAGTCAGGGCTCCTACGAGCAGTACTTC